The entry below gives a single T cell receptor (beta chain) sequence along with its context. The source of the sample is a study of control samples from healthy donors and cancer patients. The CDR3 extends over 15 amino acids. Assay used: immunoSEQ multiplex PCR; TCRdb lists only in-frame clones, some missing. The sample has about 89,000 clones, around nine tenths seen once. Input material: blood. The rearrangement uses TRBV21-1 and TRBJ2-7; the listed D gene, TRBD1, was not tested against the DNA. TRBV21-1 is a listed pseudogene. The sequence came from a man aged 25 to 45 in good health. This CDR3 reads CASTPIRDRVCEQYV. For the CDR3, the DNA is TGTGCCAGCACCCCAATCCGGGACAGGGTATGTGAGCAGTACGTC.